Listed below are T cell receptor beta chains from one sample, sequenced in a study of T cells in Graves' hyperthyroidism and ophthalmopathy. Using its own MiXCR run on the multiplex PCR reads, TCRdb lists one record per CDR3 protein. The sample lists under 350,000 distinct CDR3 sequences; over 20% were seen once. The sample consisted of blood. Source of these receptors: a woman aged 45-59 years with Graves' hyperthyroidism. The CDR3 runs from the conserved cysteine through the conserved F or W. A D gene is named only where the DNA matches it firmly. Clone size is stated in some rows and not others, as once, few, many or a class when expanded.

size,D,J,V,CDR3,DNA
-,TRBD2,TRBJ2-1,TRBV11-2,CASSLDGGAIEQFF,TGTGCCAGCAGCTTAGACGGGGGGGCAATTGAGCAGTTCTTC
many,TRBD2,TRBJ2-1,TRBV20-1,CSAGTSGINEQFF,TGCAGTGCTGGGACTAGCGGTATCAATGAGCAGTTCTTC
few,-,TRBJ1-1,TRBV13,CASSLVPTEAFF,TGTGCCAGCAGCTTAGTCCCAACTGAAGCTTTCTTT
-,TRBD1,TRBJ1-2,TRBV12-3/TRBV12-4,CASSLGTGIYGYTF,TGTGCCAGCAGTCTCGGGACAGGGATCTATGGCTACACCTTC
few,-,TRBJ1-1,TRBV20-1,CSAREPNRVTEAFF,TGCAGTGCTAGAGAACCGAACAGGGTCACTGAAGCTTTCTTT
many,TRBD2,TRBJ2-1,TRBV7-2,CASSLSSGGNEQFF,TGTGCCAGCAGCTTGTCTTCGGGGGGCAATGAGCAGTTCTTC
many,TRBD1,TRBJ2-5,TRBV20-1,CSARATGRETQYF,TGCAGTGCTAGAGCGACAGGGAGAGAGACCCAGTACTTC
many,-,TRBJ2-2,TRBV28,CASSNLQGTRGGSGELFF,TGTGCCAGCAGCAACCTTCAGGGGACCCGAGGAGGGTCCGGGGAGCTGTTTTTT
many,-,TRBJ2-7,TRBV2,CASSGQEVTEQYF,TGTGCCAGCAGTGGACAGGAGGTTACCGAGCAGTACTTC
-,TRBD1,TRBJ1-2,TRBV5-4,CASSPGTGSYGYTF,TGTGCCAGCAGCCCTGGGACAGGGAGCTATGGCTACACCTTC
many,-,TRBJ1-6,TRBV12-3/TRBV12-4,CASSRGRTYNSPLHF,TGTGCCAGCAGTCGTGGACGGACTTATAATTCACCCCTCCACTTT
few,TRBD1,TRBJ1-5,TRBV5-1,CASSLAYRGAGGNQPQHF,TGCGCCAGCAGCTTGGCTTACAGGGGGGCGGGGGGCAATCAGCCCCAGCATTTT
-,TRBD1,TRBJ2-7,TRBV6-5,CASSSDRSHEQYF,TGTGCCAGCAGTTCGGACAGGAGCCACGAGCAGTACTTC